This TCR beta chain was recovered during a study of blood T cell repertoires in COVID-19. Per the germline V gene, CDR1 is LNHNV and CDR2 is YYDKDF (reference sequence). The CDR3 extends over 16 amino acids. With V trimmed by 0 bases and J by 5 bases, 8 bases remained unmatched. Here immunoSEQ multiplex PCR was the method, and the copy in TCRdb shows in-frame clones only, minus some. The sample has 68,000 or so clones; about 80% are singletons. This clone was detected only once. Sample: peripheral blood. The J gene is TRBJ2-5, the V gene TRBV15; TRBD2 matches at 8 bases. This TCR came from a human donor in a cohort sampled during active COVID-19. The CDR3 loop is CATSRDPGGPSETQYF. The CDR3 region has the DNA TGTGCCACCAGCAGAGATCCGGGAGGGCCCTCGGAGACCCAGTACTTC.